This TCR beta chain was found in a study of cytomegalovirus exposure and HLA in healthy donors. Study findings and constraints: Only CMV serostatus was available as immune exposure information. Altogether, about 160 TCR beta chains were recorded as cytomegalovirus-associated.

Details on this clone: Its antigen is still unknown.

The PCR had 60 Vbeta and 13 Jbeta primers. Only in-frame clones appear in the TCRdb table, and some are missing; sequencing was by immunoSEQ multiplex PCR. This sample's table has 75,000 to 85,000 clones. Germline lookup yields CDR1 SGHRS and CDR2 YFSETQ. V was clipped by 0 bases and J by 0 bases, with 19 bases between them. The CDR3 has 18 amino acids. The chain has TRBV5-1 and TRBJ2-7; possibly TRBD1 for D (5 bases). The sequence derives from a man in his late teens or twenties in good health and CMV-seropositive. The specimen sequenced was PBMCs. The CDR3 sequence: CASSLGGQGGLISYEQYF. The CDR3, as DNA: TGCGCCAGCAGCTTGGGTGGGCAGGGCGGCCTAATCTCCTACGAGCAGTACTTC.